The rows below give T cell receptor beta chains drawn from one sample of a study of shared clonotypes between healthy human individuals. Sequencing was performed with immunoSEQ multiplex PCR; in TCRdb, only in-frame clones are kept and a portion is missing. The table shows roughly 1,800,000 clones, with approximately 95% occurring only once. Sequenced input: naive CD8+ T cells sorted from blood. The source is a young man in good health. Both conserved end residues are part of each CDR3. The order of the fields is clone size, J gene, D gene, V gene, CDR3 protein, CDR3 DNA. The D gene is left open where the match is weak. Clone size is stated in some rows and not others, as once, few, many or a class when expanded.

clone size: NA; J gene: TRBJ2-2; D gene: NA; V gene: TRBV6-5; CDR3 protein: CASSYLAEGGELFF; CDR3 DNA: TGTGCCAGCAGTTACTTGGCAGAAGGCGGGGAGCTGTTTTTT
clone size: NA; J gene: TRBJ2-1; D gene: TRBD2; V gene: TRBV2; CDR3 protein: CASRGTSSHNEQFF; CDR3 DNA: TGTGCCAGCAGGGGGACTAGCAGTCACAATGAGCAGTTCTTC
clone size: NA; J gene: TRBJ2-1; D gene: TRBD1; V gene: TRBV30; CDR3 protein: CAWSTDREGSYNEQFF; CDR3 DNA: TGTGCCTGGAGTACCGACAGGGAAGGCTCCTACAATGAGCAGTTCTTC
clone size: NA; J gene: TRBJ2-5; D gene: TRBD2; V gene: TRBV2; CDR3 protein: CASSEGLAGARETQYF; CDR3 DNA: TGTGCCAGCAGTGAAGGGCTAGCGGGGGCGCGGGAGACCCAGTACTTC
clone size: NA; J gene: TRBJ1-1; D gene: TRBD1; V gene: TRBV27; CDR3 protein: CASSPGTGTEAFF; CDR3 DNA: TGTGCCAGCAGTCCAGGGACAGGCACTGAAGCTTTCTTT
clone size: NA; J gene: TRBJ1-1; D gene: TRBD1; V gene: TRBV27; CDR3 protein: CASKGQGPTEAFF; CDR3 DNA: TGTGCCAGCAAGGGACAGGGACCCACTGAAGCTTTCTTT
clone size: NA; J gene: TRBJ2-1; D gene: TRBD2; V gene: TRBV6-1; CDR3 protein: CASSDETGLAPYNEQFF; CDR3 DNA: TGTGCCAGCAGTGACGAGACGGGACTAGCGCCCTACAATGAGCAGTTCTTC
clone size: NA; J gene: TRBJ2-7; D gene: TRBD2; V gene: TRBV30; CDR3 protein: CAWSGSGGEEQYF; CDR3 DNA: TGTGCCTGGAGTGGTTCTGGGGGGGAGGAGCAGTACTTC
clone size: NA; J gene: TRBJ1-1; D gene: NA; V gene: TRBV6-5; CDR3 protein: CASSYEGVNTEAFF; CDR3 DNA: TGTGCCAGCAGTTACGAGGGTGTGAACACTGAAGCTTTCTTT
clone size: NA; J gene: TRBJ2-7; D gene: TRBD2; V gene: TRBV29-1; CDR3 protein: CSVSSGGPYEQYF; CDR3 DNA: TGCAGCGTGAGCAGCGGGGGGCCGTACGAGCAGTACTTC
clone size: NA; J gene: TRBJ2-2; D gene: TRBD1; V gene: TRBV7-9; CDR3 protein: CASSSGQGAYTGELFF; CDR3 DNA: TGTGCCAGCAGCTCCGGACAGGGGGCCTACACCGGGGAGCTGTTTTTT
clone size: NA; J gene: TRBJ1-4; D gene: NA; V gene: TRBV7-9; CDR3 protein: CAGQGPTTTGIEEKLFF; CDR3 DNA: TGTGCCGGCCAGGGACCGACCACCACCGGGATAGAGGAAAAACTGTTTTTT
clone size: NA; J gene: TRBJ2-2; D gene: TRBD1; V gene: TRBV9; CDR3 protein: CASSLGQGDTGELFF; CDR3 DNA: TGTGCCAGCAGCTTGGGACAGGGTGACACCGGGGAGCTGTTTTTT
clone size: NA; J gene: TRBJ2-7; D gene: TRBD1; V gene: TRBV9; CDR3 protein: CASSAEDRGWEQYF; CDR3 DNA: TGTGCCAGCAGCGCTGAGGACAGGGGCTGGGAGCAGTACTTC
clone size: few; J gene: TRBJ1-6; D gene: NA; V gene: TRBV11-2; CDR3 protein: CASSLMATGDSPLHF; CDR3 DNA: TGTGCCAGCAGCTTAATGGCCACGGGAGATTCACCCCTCCACTTT
clone size: once; J gene: TRBJ2-5; D gene: NA; V gene: TRBV13; CDR3 protein: CASSERGGQETQYF; CDR3 DNA: TGTGCCAGCAGCGAGAGGGGGGGCCAAGAGACCCAGTACTTC
clone size: once; J gene: TRBJ2-1; D gene: TRBD2; V gene: TRBV7-8; CDR3 protein: CASSPGLAGVRVEQFF; CDR3 DNA: TGTGCCAGCAGCCCGGGACTAGCGGGAGTCCGGGTTGAGCAGTTCTTC
clone size: NA; J gene: TRBJ1-1; D gene: TRBD1; V gene: TRBV9; CDR3 protein: CASSLGDSLNTEAFF; CDR3 DNA: TGTGCCAGCAGCCTAGGGGACAGCCTAAACACTGAAGCTTTCTTT
clone size: NA; J gene: TRBJ2-4; D gene: NA; V gene: TRBV10-2; CDR3 protein: CASSEGTATMSKNIQYF; CDR3 DNA: TGCGCCAGCAGTGAAGGGACTGCAACCATGTCCAAAAACATTCAGTACTTC
clone size: NA; J gene: TRBJ2-7; D gene: NA; V gene: TRBV6-1; CDR3 protein: CASSDPGLLHEQYF; CDR3 DNA: TGTGCCAGCAGTGATCCGGGACTCCTCCACGAGCAGTACTTC
clone size: NA; J gene: TRBJ2-7; D gene: NA; V gene: TRBV7-9; CDR3 protein: CASSFSDSSQYF; CDR3 DNA: TGTGCCAGCAGCTTTAGCGATAGTTCCCAGTACTTC
clone size: NA; J gene: TRBJ1-2; D gene: NA; V gene: TRBV5-6; CDR3 protein: CASSLEDWNYGYTF; CDR3 DNA: TGTGCCAGCAGCTTGGAAGACTGGAACTATGGCTACACCTTC
clone size: NA; J gene: TRBJ2-2; D gene: TRBD1; V gene: TRBV6-4; CDR3 protein: CASSATGGGTGELFF; CDR3 DNA: TGTGCCAGCAGTGCGACAGGGGGCGGCACCGGGGAGCTGTTTTTT
clone size: NA; J gene: TRBJ1-4; D gene: NA; V gene: TRBV28; CDR3 protein: CASSTTWQAPNEKLFF; CDR3 DNA: TGTGCCAGCAGTACTACCTGGCAGGCCCCTAATGAAAAACTGTTTTTT
clone size: NA; J gene: TRBJ2-2; D gene: TRBD2; V gene: TRBV4-1; CDR3 protein: CASSPISGSNTGELFF; CDR3 DNA: TGCGCCAGCAGCCCAATTAGCGGGTCGAACACCGGGGAGCTGTTTTTT
clone size: NA; J gene: TRBJ2-5; D gene: NA; V gene: TRBV10-3; CDR3 protein: CAISVLGETQYF; CDR3 DNA: TGTGCCATCAGTGTGCTTGGGGAGACCCAGTACTTC
clone size: NA; J gene: TRBJ1-5; D gene: TRBD1; V gene: TRBV5-1; CDR3 protein: CASSLTGMQTGDHYRNQPQHF; CDR3 DNA: TGCGCCAGCAGCTTGACGGGAATGCAAACAGGGGACCACTATAGGAATCAGCCCCAGCATTTT
clone size: NA; J gene: TRBJ1-6; D gene: TRBD1; V gene: TRBV28; CDR3 protein: CASSLNPGQPDSPLHF; CDR3 DNA: TGTGCCAGCAGTCTCAACCCGGGACAGCCGGATTCACCCCTCCACTTT
clone size: NA; J gene: TRBJ2-5; D gene: NA; V gene: TRBV6-5; CDR3 protein: CASSYSQVQETQYF; CDR3 DNA: TGTGCCAGCAGTTACTCACAGGTTCAAGAGACCCAGTACTTC
clone size: NA; J gene: TRBJ2-7; D gene: TRBD2; V gene: TRBV6-5; CDR3 protein: CASSYVAGGFYEQYF; CDR3 DNA: TGTGCCAGCAGTTACGTAGCGGGAGGTTTCTACGAGCAGTACTTC
clone size: NA; J gene: TRBJ1-3; D gene: TRBD1; V gene: TRBV6-1; CDR3 protein: CASGTGSWNTIYF; CDR3 DNA: TGTGCCAGCGGGACAGGGTCGTGGAACACCATATATTTT
clone size: NA; J gene: TRBJ2-3; D gene: TRBD1; V gene: TRBV30; CDR3 protein: CAWDRTGRDTQYF; CDR3 DNA: TGTGCCTGGGACCGGACAGGGCGAGATACGCAGTATTTT
clone size: NA; J gene: TRBJ1-2; D gene: TRBD1; V gene: TRBV19; CDR3 protein: CASSEHPGQGINYGYTF; CDR3 DNA: TGTGCCAGTAGCGAACATCCGGGACAGGGGATTAACTATGGCTACACCTTC
clone size: NA; J gene: TRBJ1-1; D gene: NA; V gene: TRBV9; CDR3 protein: CASSVGAGLNTEAFF; CDR3 DNA: TGTGCCAGCAGCGTAGGGGCGGGTTTGAACACTGAAGCTTTCTTT
clone size: NA; J gene: TRBJ2-7; D gene: TRBD2; V gene: TRBV6-5; CDR3 protein: CASAQIAGKGHEQYF; CDR3 DNA: TGTGCCAGCGCCCAAATAGCGGGAAAGGGACACGAGCAGTACTTC
clone size: NA; J gene: TRBJ1-1; D gene: NA; V gene: TRBV4-1; CDR3 protein: CASSPWGGVNTEAFF; CDR3 DNA: TGCGCCAGCAGCCCTTGGGGAGGGGTGAACACTGAAGCTTTCTTT
clone size: NA; J gene: TRBJ1-2; D gene: NA; V gene: TRBV27; CDR3 protein: CATHSSGGAPNYGYTF; CDR3 DNA: TGTGCCACCCACTCTTCTGGGGGGGCCCCTAACTATGGCTACACCTTC
clone size: NA; J gene: TRBJ2-7; D gene: NA; V gene: TRBV14; CDR3 protein: CASSQGQSSSYEQYF; CDR3 DNA: TGTGCCAGCAGCCAAGGACAGAGCAGCTCCTACGAGCAGTACTTC
clone size: NA; J gene: TRBJ2-7; D gene: TRBD1; V gene: TRBV6-6; CDR3 protein: CAMGHRGHEQYF; CDR3 DNA: TGTGCCATGGGGCACAGGGGCCACGAGCAGTACTTC
clone size: NA; J gene: TRBJ2-1; D gene: NA; V gene: TRBV6-6; CDR3 protein: CASSRESYNEQFF; CDR3 DNA: TGTGCCAGCAGCCGCGAGTCCTACAATGAGCAGTTCTTC
clone size: NA; J gene: TRBJ2-5; D gene: NA; V gene: TRBV13; CDR3 protein: CASSLGASTSQETQYF; CDR3 DNA: TGTGCCAGCAGCTTAGGGGCCTCCACCTCCCAAGAGACCCAGTACTTC
clone size: NA; J gene: TRBJ1-3; D gene: TRBD1; V gene: TRBV6-5; CDR3 protein: CASSSQGPSGNTIYF; CDR3 DNA: TGTGCCAGCAGTTCACAGGGGCCCTCTGGAAACACCATATATTTT
clone size: NA; J gene: TRBJ2-6; D gene: TRBD1; V gene: TRBV6-1; CDR3 protein: CASSAVGGTGEFSGANVLTF; CDR3 DNA: TGTGCCAGCAGTGCAGTGGGCGGGACAGGGGAGTTTTCTGGGGCCAACGTCCTGACTTTC
clone size: NA; J gene: TRBJ2-7; D gene: TRBD1; V gene: TRBV19; CDR3 protein: CASSLTGNYEQYF; CDR3 DNA: TGTGCCAGTAGTTTGACAGGGAATTACGAGCAGTACTTC
clone size: NA; J gene: TRBJ1-1; D gene: NA; V gene: TRBV6-5; CDR3 protein: CASGLVAGDTEAFF; CDR3 DNA: TGTGCCAGCGGATTAGTGGCAGGGGACACTGAAGCTTTCTTT
clone size: NA; J gene: TRBJ1-6; D gene: NA; V gene: TRBV28; CDR3 protein: CASSRLTAAPLHF; CDR3 DNA: TGTGCCAGCAGTCGCCTGACGGCGGCACCCCTCCACTTT
clone size: once; J gene: TRBJ2-1; D gene: NA; V gene: TRBV5-6; CDR3 protein: CASSMGFSYNEQFF; CDR3 DNA: TGTGCCAGCAGCATGGGTTTCTCCTACAATGAGCAGTTCTTC
clone size: NA; J gene: TRBJ1-5; D gene: TRBD1; V gene: TRBV6-5; CDR3 protein: CASGSGTGGQPQHF; CDR3 DNA: TGTGCCAGCGGGAGTGGGACAGGGGGTCAGCCCCAGCATTTT
clone size: NA; J gene: TRBJ1-1; D gene: NA; V gene: TRBV5-3; CDR3 protein: CARSLSAGHPEAFF; CDR3 DNA: TGTGCCAGAAGCTTGTCAGCAGGGCACCCTGAAGCTTTCTTT
clone size: NA; J gene: TRBJ1-2; D gene: NA; V gene: TRBV18; CDR3 protein: CASSPPGNYGYTF; CDR3 DNA: TGTGCCAGCTCACCACCAGGGAACTATGGCTACACCTTC
clone size: NA; J gene: TRBJ2-5; D gene: TRBD2; V gene: TRBV6-6; CDR3 protein: CASSYGPGGSQETQYF; CDR3 DNA: TGTGCCAGCAGTTACGGTCCGGGGGGGTCACAAGAGACCCAGTACTTC
clone size: NA; J gene: TRBJ2-7; D gene: NA; V gene: TRBV30; CDR3 protein: CAWNNPYSSSYEQYF; CDR3 DNA: TGTGCCTGGAACAACCCCTATTCCAGCTCCTACGAGCAGTACTTC
clone size: NA; J gene: TRBJ2-7; D gene: NA; V gene: TRBV1; CDR3 protein: CTSSQVRTWGIYEQYF; CDR3 DNA: TGCACCAGCAGCCAAGTGAGGACCTGGGGGATCTACGAGCAGTACTTC
clone size: NA; J gene: TRBJ1-2; D gene: TRBD1; V gene: TRBV6-5; CDR3 protein: CASSYRDRADYGYTF; CDR3 DNA: TGTGCCAGCAGTTACAGGGACAGGGCGGACTATGGCTACACCTTC
clone size: NA; J gene: TRBJ2-7; D gene: TRBD1; V gene: TRBV29-1; CDR3 protein: CSVETGTGTYEQYF; CDR3 DNA: TGCAGCGTCGAGACCGGGACAGGGACCTACGAGCAGTACTTC
clone size: NA; J gene: TRBJ1-1; D gene: NA; V gene: TRBV6-5; CDR3 protein: CASSYSMGGTEAFF; CDR3 DNA: TGTGCCAGCAGTTACTCGATGGGAGGCACTGAAGCTTTCTTT
clone size: NA; J gene: TRBJ2-7; D gene: TRBD1; V gene: TRBV5-8; CDR3 protein: CASSLVQGASHEQYF; CDR3 DNA: TGTGCCAGCAGCTTGGTACAGGGGGCTAGCCACGAGCAGTACTTC